What follows describes a single T cell receptor beta chain. The entry originates in a study of shared T cell receptors in the human thymus. Data came from immunoSEQ multiplex PCR; TCRdb stores just in-frame clones and leaves some out. The data hold just under 550,000 clones, with approximately 80% observed a single time. These data were also filed under a second study, of human thymus T cells. Per that study: Serving as donors were healthy Finnish infants, each of whom was having open corrective surgery for congenital heart defects. Surgeons resected thymus tissue during corrective heart surgery. Thymic and blood repertoires showed apparently biased V and J gene usage. Thymic repertoires overlap heavily among unrelated individuals, related research has reported.

The receptor comes from a boy under two years old with a congenital heart defect. The source material was thymocytes.

Written as DNA, the CDR3 is TGTGCCAGCTCACCGAGTGACCGCCCTCCTAGAAAGCAGTACTTC. Protein product: CASSPSDRPPRKQYF. The J gene is TRBJ2-7, the V gene TRBV18; D is unresolved. There are 15 residues in the CDR3. With 3 bases removed from V and 8 bases from J, the gap between germline ends came to 20 bases. Germline V gene sequence: CDR1 KGHSH, CDR2 LQKENI.